Sequencing of this T cell receptor (beta chain) was carried out in a study of monozygotic twins with inflammatory bowel disease. Collection yielded 2 to 2.5 ml of blood per donor. Researchers isolated total RNA from whole blood without sorting T cells. Using eight separate reactions per sample, the authors generated cDNA. Through template switching, UMIs that included a 6-nucleotide sample barcode were added. TCRdb reprocessed the 5' RACE reads, keeping one entry per CDR3 protein, no DNA. The sample has fewer than 200,000 distinct CDR3 sequences. The CDR3 is 17 residues long. Germline values: CDR1 SGHNT, CDR2 YENEEA.

The receptor was derived from a human donor with ulcerative colitis or Crohn's disease, or a healthy co-twin of an affected twin (not recorded which). The chain links TRBV11-3 to TRBJ2-2; TCRdb returns TRBD1, unconfirmable since there is no DNA. The source material was blood. CDR3 region: CASSLVGGSANTGELFF. Based on the CDR3 plus reference TRBV11-3 and TRBJ2-2, the full variable domain is EAGVVQSPRYKIIEKKQPVAFWCNPISGHNTLYWYLQNLGQGPELLIRYENEEAVDDSQLPKDRFSAERLKGVDSTLKIQPAELGDSAVYLCASSLVGGSANTGELFFGEGSRLTVL.